The 13 T cell receptor beta chains listed next were all sequenced from one sample in a study of control samples from healthy donors and cancer patients. Libraries were prepared by immunoSEQ multiplex PCR; TCRdb keeps only in-frame clonotypes and omits some of them. Of 120,000 to 150,000 clones detected, 80% to 90% appear once; the ten largest clones hold roughly 8.4%. Sequencing was performed on blood. Receptor source: a woman in her twenties or thirties in good health.

The gene calls are TRBV29-1 and TRBJ1-5; 10 nucleotides line up with TRBD1. Germline loops: CDR1 SQVTM, CDR2 ANQGSEA. The CDR3 has 14 amino acids. The trim removed 7 bases at V and 7 bases at J, leaving 10 bases unmatched. The CDR3 DNA reads TGCAGCGCCAGGGGACAGGGGATCAACCAGCCCCAGCATTTT. Protein sequence: CSARGQGINQPQHF.

The sample holds one count of this clone. The chain employs TRBV2 and TRBJ2-2, with 11 bases that match TRBD2. Unmatched junction bases numbered 5, after V lost 6 bases and J lost 5 bases. This CDR3 has 15 residues. Germline-derived CDR1 and CDR2 are SNHLY and FYNNEI. The DNA of the CDR3 is TGTGCCAGCAGCGAACTAGCGGGAGTGACCGGGGAGCTGTTTTTT. Residues: CASSELAGVTGELFF.

This clone appeared a single time. CDR3 residues: CASSFFSEAFF. DNA of the CDR3: TGTGCCAGCAGTTTTTTCAGCGAAGCTTTCTTT. The chain couples TRBV5-8 to TRBJ1-1; D unclear. Germline V gene lookup returns CDR1 SGHTS and CDR2 YDEGEE. V was cut by 5 bases and J by 8 bases, with 10 bases left in between. The length of the CDR3 is 11 residues.

This sequence joins TRBV18 and TRBJ1-5, with D uncertain. The CDR3 is made up of 15 amino acids. Germline V CDR1 and CDR2: KGHSH, LQKENI. Trimming pared 3 bases from V and 5 bases from J, leaving 14 bases between. In nucleotides, the CDR3 is TGTGCCAGCTCACCGGGCGCCCCCCCAGATCAGCCCCAGCATTTT. Protein: CASSPGAPPDQPQHF.

This chain uses TRBV13 with TRBJ2-1; 10 bases fit TRBD1. The CDR3 totals 14 residues. Per the germline V gene, CDR1 is PRHDT and CDR2 is FYEKMQ (reference sequence). V trimming: 4 bases; J trimming: 8 bases; junction bases outside the gene matches: 5. CDR3: CASSSGTGVHEQFF. The CDR3 nucleotides are TGTGCCAGCAGCTCCGGGACAGGGGTTCATGAGCAGTTCTTC.

The gene calls are TRBV7-9 and TRBJ2-1; TRBD1 might be the D (6 bases). V lost 2 bases and J lost 2, with 10 bases in between. CDR1 and CDR2 from the germline V gene are SEHNR and FQNEAQ (reference sequence). The CDR3 length is 15 residues. The CDR3 sequence: CASSLNPGAYNEQFF. Here the CDR3 DNA reads TGTGCCAGCAGCTTAAATCCAGGGGCCTACAATGAGCAGTTCTTC.

This clone was detected once. The chain couples TRBV28 to TRBJ2-7; TRBD2 matches at 9 bases. Germline V gene sequence: CDR1 MDHEN, CDR2 SYDVKM. The CDR3 extends over 14 amino acids. J was trimmed by 4 bases and V by 5 bases; bases with no gene match: 6. For the CDR3, the DNA is TGTGCCAGCAGTCGACCGGGACTAGCTTACGAGCAGTACTTC. This codes for CASSRPGLAYEQYF.

The sample holds one count of this clone. V usage is TRBV2 and J usage is TRBJ1-5; 7 nucleotides match TRBD1. This CDR3 comprises 15 residues. Losses at the gene ends were 4 bases for V and 1 base for J; bases not matched to a gene: 4. From germline, CDR1 is SNHLY and CDR2 FYNNEI. This CDR3 is CASSGQGGSNQPQHF. The CDR3 region has the DNA TGTGCCAGCAGTGGACAGGGAGGGAGCAATCAGCCCCAGCATTTT.

This CDR3 reads CASSQPTRYNEQFF. In DNA, the CDR3 is TGTGCCAGCAGCCAACCGACTAGATACAATGAGCAGTTCTTC. This chain connects TRBV3-1 (or the pseudogene TRBV3-2) to TRBJ2-1; TRBD2 might be the D (6 bases). Trimming stripped 2 bases from V and 4 bases from J, with 9 bases between. CDR3 length equals 14 residues. CDR1 is LGHDT and CDR2 is YNNKEL in the germline V gene (reference sequence).

The chain combines TRBV7-2 with TRBJ1-2; tentatively, D is TRBD1 (5 bases). Per the germline V gene, CDR1 is SGHTA and CDR2 is FQGNSA. The CDR3 has 13 amino acids. Trimming took off 5 bases at V and 8 bases at J, with 15 bases between the two ends. The CDR3 nucleotides read TGTGCCAGCAGCCTTAGCGAGGGGCGAGGCTACACCTTC. As protein: CASSLSEGRGYTF.

The chain links TRBV10-3 to TRBJ1-4; the D is unclear. Trimming shortened V by 5 bases and J by 5 bases, and 15 bases separated the two germline ends. CDR1 and CDR2 from the germline V gene are ENHRY and SYGVKD. The CDR3 is made up of 15 amino acids. CDR3: CAISSRLNQNEKLFF. CDR3 coding DNA: TGTGCCATCAGTTCCCGATTAAATCAAAATGAAAAACTGTTTTTT.

The rearrangement uses TRBV2 and TRBJ1-1; D ambiguous. V was trimmed by 4 bases and J by 4 bases, leaving 7 bases between them. The CDR3 loop spans 12 amino acids. CDR1 is SNHLY, CDR2 FYNNEI, per germline. CDR3: CASSAMGTEAFF. The CDR3 bases are TGTGCCAGCAGTGCTATGGGCACTGAAGCTTTCTTT.

The chain links TRBV18 to TRBJ2-3; no firm D call. V lost 2 bases, J lost 4 bases, and 10 bases lay in between. This CDR3 region has 14 residues. Germline CDR1 KGHSH, CDR2 LQKENI. DNA of the CDR3: TGTGCCAGCTCACCAAACAGTGGGGCAGATACGCAGTATTTT. Amino acid sequence: CASSPNSGADTQYF.